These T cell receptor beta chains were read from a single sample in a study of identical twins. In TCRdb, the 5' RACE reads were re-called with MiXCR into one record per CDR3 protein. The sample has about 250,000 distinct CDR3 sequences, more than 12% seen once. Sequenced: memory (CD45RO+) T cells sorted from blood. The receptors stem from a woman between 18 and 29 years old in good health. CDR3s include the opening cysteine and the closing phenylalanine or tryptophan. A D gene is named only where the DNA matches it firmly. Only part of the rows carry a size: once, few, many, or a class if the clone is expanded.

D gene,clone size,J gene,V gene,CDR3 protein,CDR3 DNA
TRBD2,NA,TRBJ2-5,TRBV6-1,CASRRPGRAETQYF,TGTGCCAGCAGGCGACCGGGGAGGGCAGAGACCCAGTACTTC
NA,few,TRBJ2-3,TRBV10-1,CASSDPERALPHSSTQYF,TGCGCCAGCAGTGACCCGGAAAGGGCTCTTCCCCATTCAAGCACGCAGTATTTT
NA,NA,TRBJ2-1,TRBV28,CASRRAVNEQFF,TGTGCCTCACGCCGGGCTGTCAATGAGCAGTTCTTC
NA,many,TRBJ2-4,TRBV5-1,CASSLDRNIQYF,TGCGCCAGCAGCTTGGACAGAAACATTCAGTACTTC
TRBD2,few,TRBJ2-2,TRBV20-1,CSARDVTSGDTGELFF,TGCAGTGCTAGAGACGTCACTAGCGGGGATACCGGGGAGCTGTTTTTT
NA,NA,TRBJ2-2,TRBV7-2,CASNDRDSYTGELFF,TGTGCCAGCAACGACCGGGACTCCTACACCGGGGAGCTGTTTTTT
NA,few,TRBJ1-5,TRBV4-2,CASSQGQGTVQPQHF,TGTGCCAGCAGCCAGGGGCAGGGTACGGTTCAGCCCCAGCATTTT
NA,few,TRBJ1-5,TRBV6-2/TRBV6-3,CASSYGGRGPSNQPQHF,TGTGCCAGCAGTTACGGGGGTCGAGGCCCTAGCAATCAGCCCCAGCATTTT
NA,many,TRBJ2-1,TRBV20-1,CSARDIRVGQASINEQFF,TGCAGTGCTAGAGATATTAGGGTGGGGCAGGCCTCAATCAATGAGCAGTTCTTC
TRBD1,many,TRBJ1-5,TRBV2,CASRHGQGMIWPQHF,TGTGCCAGCAGACATGGACAGGGAATGATTTGGCCCCAGCATTTT
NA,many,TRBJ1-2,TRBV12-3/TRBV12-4,CASSPPGGDYGYTF,TGTGCCAGCAGCCCCCCGGGCGGAGACTATGGCTACACCTTC
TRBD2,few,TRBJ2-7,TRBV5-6,CASSEAGGLYEQYF,TGTGCCAGCTCTGAAGCGGGGGGGCTGTACGAGCAGTACTTC
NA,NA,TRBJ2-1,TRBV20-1,CCALHPRASSYNEQFF,TGCTGTGCTCTTCATCCCAGAGCCAGCTCCTACAATGAGCAGTTCTTC
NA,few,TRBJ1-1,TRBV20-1,CSGTHLNTEAFF,TGCAGTGGGACACACCTGAACACTGAAGCTTTCTTT
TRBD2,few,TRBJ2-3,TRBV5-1,CASSQSGRERDTQYF,TGCGCCAGCAGCCAATCCGGGAGGGAAAGAGATACGCAGTATTTT
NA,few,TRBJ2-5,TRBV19,CASSSVPKETQYF,TGTGCCAGTAGTAGTGTTCCAAAAGAGACCCAGTACTTC
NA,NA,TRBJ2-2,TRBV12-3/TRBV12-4,CASSLAGRTTGELFF,TGTGCCAGCAGTTTAGCGGGCCGGACCACCGGGGAGCTGTTTTTT
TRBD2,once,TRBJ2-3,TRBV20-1,CSAALPWKRGADTQYF,TGCAGTGCCGCCCTCCCCTGGAAGCGGGGGGCAGATACGCAGTATTTT
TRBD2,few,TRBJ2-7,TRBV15,CATSRELGGHEQYF,TGTGCCACCAGCAGAGAGTTGGGAGGGCACGAGCAGTACTTC
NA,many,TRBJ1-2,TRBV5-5,CASTSADTFYGYTF,TGTGCCAGCACCTCTGCGGATACGTTCTATGGCTACACCTTC
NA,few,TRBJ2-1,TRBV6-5,CASSLPTPGAYNEQFF,TGTGCCAGCAGTTTACCCACCCCGGGAGCGTACAATGAGCAGTTCTTC
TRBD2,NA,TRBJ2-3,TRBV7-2,CASSPTGTSGYSDTQYF,TGTGCCAGCAGCCCCACCGGGACTAGCGGGTACTCAGATACGCAGTATTTT
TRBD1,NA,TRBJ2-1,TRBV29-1,CSADVWDSYNEQFF,TGCAGCGCCGATGTGTGGGACAGCTACAATGAGCAGTTCTTC
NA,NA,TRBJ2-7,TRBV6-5,CASSYTGSYEQYF,TGTGCCAGCAGTTACACTGGTTCCTACGAGCAGTACTTC
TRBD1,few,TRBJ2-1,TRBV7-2,CASSLAPISGTAYNEQFF,TGTGCCAGCAGCTTGGCCCCCATATCCGGGACAGCGTACAATGAGCAGTTCTTC
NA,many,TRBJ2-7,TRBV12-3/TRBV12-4,CASSFLAQEQYF,TGTGCCAGCAGTTTCCTAGCTCAAGAGCAGTACTTC
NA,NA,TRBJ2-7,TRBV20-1,CSASGGAYHEQYF,TGCAGTGCTAGTGGGGGGGCCTACCACGAGCAGTACTTC
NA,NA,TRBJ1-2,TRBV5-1,CASSGGVAYGYTF,TGCGCCAGCAGCGGAGGGGTGGCCTATGGCTACACCTTC
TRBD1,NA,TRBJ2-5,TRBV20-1,CSATTGRETQYF,TGCAGTGCAACGACAGGGAGAGAGACCCAGTACTTC
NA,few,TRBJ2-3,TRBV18,CASSPGRTSTDTQYF,TGTGCCAGCTCTCCGGGCCGAACTAGCACAGATACGCAGTATTTT
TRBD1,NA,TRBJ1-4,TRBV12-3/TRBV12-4,CASSLGQAKEKLFF,TGTGCCAGCAGCCTCGGACAGGCGAAGGAAAAACTGTTTTTT
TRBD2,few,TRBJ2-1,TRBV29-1,CSVLGLAGARSYNEQFF,TGCAGCGTTCTCGGACTAGCGGGAGCCCGCTCCTACAATGAGCAGTTCTTC
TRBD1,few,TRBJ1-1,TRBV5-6,CASSWQGAPNEAFF,TGTGCCAGCAGCTGGCAGGGGGCACCTAATGAAGCTTTCTTT
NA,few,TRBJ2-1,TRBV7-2,CASTSYPNRSYNEQFF,TGTGCCAGCACCTCATACCCCAATCGCTCCTACAATGAGCAGTTCTTC
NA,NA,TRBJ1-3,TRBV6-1,CASRSLDNRDRNTIYF,TGTGCCAGCAGGAGCTTAGATAACAGGGATCGAAACACCATATATTTT
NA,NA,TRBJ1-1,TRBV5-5,CASSLVDQNTEAFF,TGTGCCAGCAGCTTGGTAGACCAGAACACTGAAGCTTTCTTT
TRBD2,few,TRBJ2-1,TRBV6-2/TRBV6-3,CASSLRTSGLNEQFF,TGTGCCAGCAGTTTAAGGACTAGCGGGCTCAATGAGCAGTTCTTC
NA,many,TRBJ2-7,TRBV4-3,CASSQGDEQYF,TGCGCCAGCAGCCAAGGGGACGAGCAGTACTTC
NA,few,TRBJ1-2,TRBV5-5,CASTLEENFYGYTF,TGTGCCAGCACCTTGGAGGAGAACTTCTATGGCTACACCTTC
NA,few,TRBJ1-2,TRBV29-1,CSVEREIRGYTF,TGCAGCGTTGAAAGGGAAATCCGGGGCTACACCTTC
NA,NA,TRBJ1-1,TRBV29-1,CSVGGLRMNTEAFF,TGCAGCGTTGGGGGACTTCGTATGAACACTGAAGCTTTCTTT
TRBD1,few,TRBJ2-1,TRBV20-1,CSATGGWGSGENEQFF,TGCAGTGCCACAGGGGGGTGGGGGTCGGGTGAAAATGAGCAGTTCTTC
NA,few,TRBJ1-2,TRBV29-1,CSVDPDSGYTF,TGCAGCGTTGATCCGGATTCTGGCTACACCTTC